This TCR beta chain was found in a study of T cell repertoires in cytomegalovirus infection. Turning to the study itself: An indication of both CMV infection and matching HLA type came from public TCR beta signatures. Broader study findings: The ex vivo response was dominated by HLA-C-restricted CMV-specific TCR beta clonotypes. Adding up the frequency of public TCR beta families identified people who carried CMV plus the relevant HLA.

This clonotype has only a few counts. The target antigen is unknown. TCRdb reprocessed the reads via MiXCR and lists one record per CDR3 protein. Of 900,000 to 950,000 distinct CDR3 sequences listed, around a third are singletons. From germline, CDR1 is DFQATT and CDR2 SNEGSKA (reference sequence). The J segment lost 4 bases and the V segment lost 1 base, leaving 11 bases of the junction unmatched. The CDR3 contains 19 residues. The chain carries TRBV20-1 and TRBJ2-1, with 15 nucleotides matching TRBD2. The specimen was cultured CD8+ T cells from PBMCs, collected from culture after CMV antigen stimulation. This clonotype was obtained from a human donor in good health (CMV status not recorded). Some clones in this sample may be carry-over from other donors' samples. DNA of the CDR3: TGCAGTGCTAGAGGGACTAGCGGGGGGGCCATGTGGGCATACAATGAGCAGTTCTTC. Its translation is CSARGTSGGAMWAYNEQFF.